The rows below give T cell receptor beta chains drawn from one sample of a study of T cell responses to AZD1222 COVID-19 vaccine. Sequencing used immunoSEQ multiplex PCR; TCRdb keeps in-frame clones, though not all of them. This sample has about 180,000 clones, with around nine tenths found just once. The source was peripheral blood, collected on day 0 of AZD1222 vaccination. The source is an adult in good health. Each CDR3 is given with its conserved first and last residue. Each record gives: V gene, J gene, D gene, clone size, CDR3 DNA, CDR3 protein. D genes are given only for firm matches. The listing skips clone size in some rows; elsewhere it reads once, few, many or a size class.

v_gene: TRBV3-1/TRBV3-2; j_gene: TRBJ1-5; d_gene: -; abundance: -; CDR3nt: TGTGCCAGCAGCCAAGAGGGTTTCGGCCCACGGGGGGATCAGCCCCAGCATTTT; CDR3aa: CASSQEGFGPRGDQPQHF
v_gene: TRBV7-8; j_gene: TRBJ1-5; d_gene: TRBD1; abundance: -; CDR3nt: TGTGCCAGCAGCCTCGACAGGGGCAATCAGCCCCAGCATTTT; CDR3aa: CASSLDRGNQPQHF
v_gene: TRBV6-2/TRBV6-3; j_gene: TRBJ2-5; d_gene: TRBD2; abundance: few; CDR3nt: TGTGCCAGCAGTACCGCGGGAGGTTGGGAGACCCAGTACTTC; CDR3aa: CASSTAGGWETQYF
v_gene: TRBV18; j_gene: TRBJ2-3; d_gene: -; abundance: -; CDR3nt: TGTGCCAGCTCACCACAGAAAGATACGCAGTATTTT; CDR3aa: CASSPQKDTQYF
v_gene: TRBV19; j_gene: TRBJ2-2; d_gene: -; abundance: -; CDR3nt: TGTGCCAGTAGTATAGACCACCAACGGGCTGGGGAGCTGTTTTTT; CDR3aa: CASSIDHQRAGELFF
v_gene: TRBV30; j_gene: TRBJ1-2; d_gene: -; abundance: -; CDR3nt: TGTGCCAGAACCGGCCAGGGTCCCTATGGCTACACCTTC; CDR3aa: CARTGQGPYGYTF
v_gene: TRBV15; j_gene: TRBJ1-3; d_gene: TRBD1; abundance: -; CDR3nt: TGTGCCACCAGCAGGGAGGACAGGGGAAACACCATATATTTT; CDR3aa: CATSREDRGNTIYF
v_gene: TRBV19; j_gene: TRBJ2-7; d_gene: TRBD1; abundance: -; CDR3nt: TGTGCCAGTAGTAGGGACAGCGGATCCTACGAGCAGTACTTC; CDR3aa: CASSRDSGSYEQYF
v_gene: TRBV13; j_gene: TRBJ1-2; d_gene: TRBD1; abundance: -; CDR3nt: TGTGCCAGCAGCCGGGGACAGGGGGCTAACTATGGCTACACCTTC; CDR3aa: CASSRGQGANYGYTF
v_gene: TRBV6-5; j_gene: TRBJ1-3; d_gene: TRBD1; abundance: -; CDR3nt: TGTGCCAGCAACCCACGACAGGGAGCCGGAAACACCATATATTTT; CDR3aa: CASNPRQGAGNTIYF
v_gene: TRBV5-1; j_gene: TRBJ1-4; d_gene: -; abundance: -; CDR3nt: TGCGCCAGCAGCTTGGCCCCAGGCCACTCAAATGAAAAACTGTTTTTT; CDR3aa: CASSLAPGHSNEKLFF
v_gene: TRBV20-1; j_gene: TRBJ2-1; d_gene: TRBD2; abundance: -; CDR3nt: TGCAGTGCTAGTCCCACGGGACTAGACTACAATGAGCAGTTCTTC; CDR3aa: CSASPTGLDYNEQFF
v_gene: TRBV15; j_gene: TRBJ1-5; d_gene: -; abundance: -; CDR3nt: TGTGCCACCAGCAGAGAGATCGATTCCCAGCCCCAGCATTTT; CDR3aa: CATSREIDSQPQHF
v_gene: TRBV4-1; j_gene: TRBJ1-2; d_gene: TRBD1; abundance: -; CDR3nt: TGCGCCAGCAGCCATACAGGGGGCGTCGATGGCTACACCTTC; CDR3aa: CASSHTGGVDGYTF
v_gene: TRBV2; j_gene: TRBJ2-1; d_gene: TRBD2; abundance: -; CDR3nt: TGTGCCAGCAGTGAAGTTAAGACTAGCGGGTGGCTGGTGCAGTTCTTC; CDR3aa: CASSEVKTSGWLVQFF
v_gene: TRBV11-3; j_gene: TRBJ2-7; d_gene: TRBD1; abundance: -; CDR3nt: TGTGCCAGCAGCCCGGGACAGGATTTGCTGTACTTC; CDR3aa: CASSPGQDLLYF
v_gene: TRBV7-8; j_gene: TRBJ1-5; d_gene: -; abundance: -; CDR3nt: TGTGCCAGCAGCTTAGAGGGGAGGGGCAATCAGCCCCAGCATTTT; CDR3aa: CASSLEGRGNQPQHF
v_gene: TRBV10-1; j_gene: TRBJ2-3; d_gene: TRBD2; abundance: -; CDR3nt: TGCGCCAGCAGCCAAACGAGGACTAGCGGGAGAGCAGATACGCAGTATTTT; CDR3aa: CASSQTRTSGRADTQYF
v_gene: TRBV5-6; j_gene: TRBJ2-7; d_gene: TRBD2; abundance: -; CDR3nt: TGTGCCAGCAGCTTGGTAGCGGGTAACCCCTACGAGCAGTACTTC; CDR3aa: CASSLVAGNPYEQYF
v_gene: TRBV11-1; j_gene: TRBJ2-3; d_gene: -; abundance: -; CDR3nt: TGTGCCAGCAGCTTAGGGGGTGCTAGGACCACAGATACGCAGTATTTT; CDR3aa: CASSLGGARTTDTQYF
v_gene: TRBV27; j_gene: TRBJ2-3; d_gene: TRBD1; abundance: -; CDR3nt: TGTGCCAGCAGTTTGACGGACAGGGAAACAGATACGCAGTATTTT; CDR3aa: CASSLTDRETDTQYF
v_gene: TRBV6-1; j_gene: TRBJ2-7; d_gene: -; abundance: -; CDR3nt: TGTGCCAGCAGTGAAACTGAGACCTACGAGCAGTACTTC; CDR3aa: CASSETETYEQYF
v_gene: TRBV11-2; j_gene: TRBJ2-7; d_gene: -; abundance: -; CDR3nt: TGTGCCAGCAGCTTAAGACAGACCTACGAGCAGTACTTC; CDR3aa: CASSLRQTYEQYF
v_gene: TRBV6-5; j_gene: TRBJ1-1; d_gene: TRBD1; abundance: -; CDR3nt: TGTGCCAGCAGTTACTCAACAGGGGCCTCTGAAGCTTTCTTT; CDR3aa: CASSYSTGASEAFF
v_gene: TRBV3-1/TRBV3-2; j_gene: TRBJ1-5; d_gene: -; abundance: -; CDR3nt: TGTGCCAGCAGCCTAGGACAGACGAGCAATCAGCCCCAGCATTTT; CDR3aa: CASSLGQTSNQPQHF
v_gene: TRBV4-2; j_gene: TRBJ2-2; d_gene: -; abundance: -; CDR3nt: TGTGCCAGCAGCCAAGGGGGGGCTACCGGCTTGAACACCGGGGAGCTGTTTTTT; CDR3aa: CASSQGGATGLNTGELFF
v_gene: TRBV19; j_gene: TRBJ1-6; d_gene: TRBD1; abundance: -; CDR3nt: TGTGCCAGTAGTATCGCAGGGGGCAGTAATTCACCCCTCCACTTT; CDR3aa: CASSIAGGSNSPLHF
v_gene: TRBV29-1; j_gene: TRBJ1-2; d_gene: -; abundance: -; CDR3nt: TGCAGCGTTGCTGGGACGGCGGCTGGCTACACCTTC; CDR3aa: CSVAGTAAGYTF
v_gene: TRBV27; j_gene: TRBJ2-2; d_gene: -; abundance: -; CDR3nt: TGTGCCAGCAGTTTAGTCGGGACACCCCCCGGGGAGCTGTTTTTT; CDR3aa: CASSLVGTPPGELFF
v_gene: TRBV12-5; j_gene: TRBJ1-5; d_gene: -; abundance: -; CDR3nt: TGTGCTAGTGGTTTGGGGGGGTTGGGTCGGAATCAGCCCCAGCATTTT; CDR3aa: CASGLGGLGRNQPQHF
v_gene: TRBV15; j_gene: TRBJ2-7; d_gene: TRBD1; abundance: -; CDR3nt: TGTGCCACCAGCCGATCGGGACAGGGGGGCGAGCAGTACTTC; CDR3aa: CATSRSGQGGEQYF
v_gene: TRBV5-1; j_gene: TRBJ2-5; d_gene: TRBD2; abundance: -; CDR3nt: TGCGCCAGCAGCTCCTCGCTAGCGGGAGCAAGGGAGACCCAGTACTTC; CDR3aa: CASSSSLAGARETQYF
v_gene: TRBV6-6; j_gene: TRBJ2-2; d_gene: -; abundance: -; CDR3nt: TGTGCCAGCAGTCCCCCAAACACCGGGGAGCTGTTTTTT; CDR3aa: CASSPPNTGELFF
v_gene: TRBV20-1; j_gene: TRBJ1-2; d_gene: -; abundance: -; CDR3nt: TGCAGTGCTAGTCCTCGACAGGAGGCCTATGGCTACACCTTC; CDR3aa: CSASPRQEAYGYTF
v_gene: TRBV10-2; j_gene: TRBJ1-1; d_gene: -; abundance: -; CDR3nt: TGCGCCAGCAGCGTAACTGAGAACACTGAAGCTTTCTTT; CDR3aa: CASSVTENTEAFF
v_gene: TRBV9; j_gene: TRBJ1-1; d_gene: TRBD1; abundance: -; CDR3nt: TGTGCCAGCAGCGCACCGGGACAGGGGCTTGAAGCTTTCTTT; CDR3aa: CASSAPGQGLEAFF
v_gene: TRBV6-1; j_gene: TRBJ1-3; d_gene: TRBD1; abundance: -; CDR3nt: TGTGCCAGCAGTGTCCGGGACAGGGGTTTTGGAAACACCATATATTTT; CDR3aa: CASSVRDRGFGNTIYF
v_gene: TRBV5-4; j_gene: TRBJ1-2; d_gene: -; abundance: -; CDR3nt: TGTGCCAGCAGCTTGGCAGGCAACTATGGCTACACCTTC; CDR3aa: CASSLAGNYGYTF
v_gene: TRBV3-1/TRBV3-2; j_gene: TRBJ2-5; d_gene: TRBD2; abundance: -; CDR3nt: TGTGCCAGCAGCCAAGAACTAGCGGGGGGACAAGAGACCCAGTACTTC; CDR3aa: CASSQELAGGQETQYF
v_gene: TRBV3-1/TRBV3-2; j_gene: TRBJ2-2; d_gene: -; abundance: once; CDR3nt: TGTGCCAGCAGCCAGGGGCAGGGGATCACCGGGGAGCTGTTTTTT; CDR3aa: CASSQGQGITGELFF
v_gene: TRBV4-1; j_gene: TRBJ2-7; d_gene: -; abundance: -; CDR3nt: TGCGCCAGCAGCCAAGCTCAAGGGGGGTACGAGCAGTACTTC; CDR3aa: CASSQAQGGYEQYF
v_gene: TRBV7-7; j_gene: TRBJ2-1; d_gene: TRBD1; abundance: -; CDR3nt: TGTGCCAGCAGCGAGGACAGGGGACCCTACAATGAGCAGTTCTTC; CDR3aa: CASSEDRGPYNEQFF
v_gene: TRBV5-1; j_gene: TRBJ1-4; d_gene: TRBD1; abundance: -; CDR3nt: TGCGCCAGCAGCCCCAGACAGGGGGATGAAAAACTGTTTTTT; CDR3aa: CASSPRQGDEKLFF
v_gene: TRBV28; j_gene: TRBJ2-5; d_gene: -; abundance: -; CDR3nt: TGTGCCAGCAGTCGGCCAGTGGAGACCCAGTACTTC; CDR3aa: CASSRPVETQYF
v_gene: TRBV7-8; j_gene: TRBJ2-3; d_gene: TRBD1; abundance: -; CDR3nt: TGTGCCAGCAGCTTAGGACAGGGGATCACAGATACGCAGTATTTT; CDR3aa: CASSLGQGITDTQYF
v_gene: TRBV7-6; j_gene: TRBJ1-1; d_gene: -; abundance: -; CDR3nt: TGTGCCAGCAGATCATCTAGCAACACTGAAGCTTTCTTT; CDR3aa: CASRSSSNTEAFF